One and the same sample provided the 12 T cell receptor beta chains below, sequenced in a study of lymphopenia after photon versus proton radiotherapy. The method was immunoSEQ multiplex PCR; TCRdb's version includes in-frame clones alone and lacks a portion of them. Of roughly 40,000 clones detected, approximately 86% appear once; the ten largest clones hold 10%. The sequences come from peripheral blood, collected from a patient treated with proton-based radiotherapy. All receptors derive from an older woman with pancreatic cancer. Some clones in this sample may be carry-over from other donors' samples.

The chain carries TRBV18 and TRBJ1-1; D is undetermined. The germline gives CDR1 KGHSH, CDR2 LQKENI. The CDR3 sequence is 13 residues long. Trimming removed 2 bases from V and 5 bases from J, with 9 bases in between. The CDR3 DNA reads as TGTGCCAGCTCACCAGTTCAGACTACTGAAGCTTTCTTT. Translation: CASSPVQTTEAFF.

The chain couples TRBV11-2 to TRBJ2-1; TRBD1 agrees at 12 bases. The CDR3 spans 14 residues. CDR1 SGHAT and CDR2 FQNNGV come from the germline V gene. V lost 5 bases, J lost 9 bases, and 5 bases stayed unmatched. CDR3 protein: CASSVGQGAGEQFF. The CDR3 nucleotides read TGTGCCAGCAGCGTGGGACAGGGGGCAGGTGAGCAGTTCTTC. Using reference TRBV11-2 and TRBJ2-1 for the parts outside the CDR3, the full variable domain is EAGVAQSPRYKIIEKRQSVAFWCNPISGHATLYWYQQILGQGPKLLIQFQNNGVVDDSQLPKDRFSAERLKGVDSTLKIQPAKLEDSAVYLCASSVGQGAGEQFFGPGTRLTVL.

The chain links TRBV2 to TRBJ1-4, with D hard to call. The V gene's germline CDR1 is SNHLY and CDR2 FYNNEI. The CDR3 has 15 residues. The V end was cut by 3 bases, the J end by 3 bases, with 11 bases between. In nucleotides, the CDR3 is TGTGCCAGCAGTGATTCATTTCCCTCTAATGAAAAACTGTTTTTT. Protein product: CASSDSFPSNEKLFF.

CDR3 sequence: CASSLQRDPGANVLTF. The CDR3 region has the DNA TGTGCCAGCAGCCTTCAAAGGGATCCTGGGGCCAACGTCCTGACTTTC. The V and J genes are TRBV14 and TRBJ2-6; no firm D call. V was shortened by 4 bases and J by 2 bases, with 12 bases between the two germline ends. The CDR3 loop spans 16 amino acids. The germline V gene has CDR1 SGHDN and CDR2 FVKESK.

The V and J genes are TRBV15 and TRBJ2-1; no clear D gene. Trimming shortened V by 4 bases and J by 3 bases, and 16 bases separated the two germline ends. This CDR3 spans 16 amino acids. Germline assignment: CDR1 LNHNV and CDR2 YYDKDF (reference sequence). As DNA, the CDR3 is TGTGCCACCAGCAAAGGACGAGAAGCCCGCTACAATGAGCAGTTCTTC. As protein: CATSKGREARYNEQFF.

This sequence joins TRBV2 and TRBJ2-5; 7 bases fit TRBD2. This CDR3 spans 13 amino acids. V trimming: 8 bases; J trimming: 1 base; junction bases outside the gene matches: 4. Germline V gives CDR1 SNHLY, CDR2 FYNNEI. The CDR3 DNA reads TGTGCCAGCGGGGACTACTTCCAAGAGACCCAGTACTTC. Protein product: CASGDYFQETQYF.

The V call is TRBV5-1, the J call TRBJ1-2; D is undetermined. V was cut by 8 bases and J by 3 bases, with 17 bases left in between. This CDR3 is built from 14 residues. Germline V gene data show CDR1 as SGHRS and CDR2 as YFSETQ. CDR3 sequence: CASSLDGLDYGYTF. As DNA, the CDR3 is TGCGCCAGTAGTTTGGACGGGTTAGACTATGGCTACACCTTC.

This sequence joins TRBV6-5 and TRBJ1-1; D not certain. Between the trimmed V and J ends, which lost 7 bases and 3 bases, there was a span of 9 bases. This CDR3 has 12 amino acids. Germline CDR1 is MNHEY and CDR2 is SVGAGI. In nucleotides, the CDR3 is TGTGCCAGCACTGAGGAGTACACTGAAGCTTTCTTT. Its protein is CASTEEYTEAFF.

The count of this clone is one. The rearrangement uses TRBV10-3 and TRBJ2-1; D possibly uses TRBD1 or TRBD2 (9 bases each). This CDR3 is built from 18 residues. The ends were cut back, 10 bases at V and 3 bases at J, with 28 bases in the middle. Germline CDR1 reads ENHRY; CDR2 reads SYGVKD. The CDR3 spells CATRQGEGAGGDYNEQFF. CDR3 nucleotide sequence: TGTGCCACCAGACAGGGGGAGGGAGCGGGAGGTGACTACAATGAGCAGTTCTTC.

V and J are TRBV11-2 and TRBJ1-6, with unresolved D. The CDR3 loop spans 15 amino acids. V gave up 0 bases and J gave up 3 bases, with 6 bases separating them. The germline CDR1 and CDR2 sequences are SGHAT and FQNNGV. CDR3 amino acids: CASSLDDNYNSPLHF. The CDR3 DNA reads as TGTGCCAGCAGCTTAGACGACAACTATAATTCACCCCTCCACTTT. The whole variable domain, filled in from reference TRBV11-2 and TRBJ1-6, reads EAGVAQSPRYKIIEKRQSVAFWCNPISGHATLYWYQQILGQGPKLLIQFQNNGVVDDSQLPKDRFSAERLKGVDSTLKIQPAKLEDSAVYLCASSLDDNYNSPLHFGNGTRLTVT.

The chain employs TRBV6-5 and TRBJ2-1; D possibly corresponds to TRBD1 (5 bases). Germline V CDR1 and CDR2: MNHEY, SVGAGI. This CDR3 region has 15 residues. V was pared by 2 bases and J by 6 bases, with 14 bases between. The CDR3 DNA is TGTGCCAGCAGTTACAGGCAGGGTACGGCCAATGAGCAGTTCTTC. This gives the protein CASSYRQGTANEQFF.

For the CDR3, the DNA is TGCGCCAGCAGTCCTCTGACGATCACAGATACGCAGTATTTT. Amino acids: CASSPLTITDTQYF. This chain joins TRBV10-2 and TRBJ2-3; D gene ambiguous. The V end lost 5 bases, the J end lost 2 bases, and 11 bases lay between the germline ends. The CDR3 is made up of 14 amino acids. In germline, CDR1 is WSHSY, CDR2 SAAADI.